These 14 T cell receptor beta chains share one sample of origin, sequenced in a study of blood T cells in healthy people across ages. A second PCR, run for roughly 7 to 12 cycles, used a sample-barcoded 5' primer plus a J-beta primer mix. TCRdb re-derived calls from the 5' RACE reads in MiXCR, one entry per CDR3 protein. The sample has almost 550,000 distinct CDR3 sequences, 24% seen once. The sample also formed part of further work on T cells of mothers and their children.

The sequenced material came from blood. All receptors come from a boy aged 5 to 17 in good health.

The rearrangement uses TRBV5-1 and TRBJ1-6; D gene ambiguous. Germline CDR1 is SGHRS and CDR2 is YFSETQ. V shed 0 bases and J shed 4 bases, with 11 bases lying between them. The CDR3 covers 16 residues. CDR3 coding DNA: TGCGCCAGCAGCTTGGAAAGTCTCGGGTATAATTCACCCCTCCACTTT. Translating it yields CASSLESLGYNSPLHF.

This clonotype has more than one count but fewer than ten. J is TRBJ2-5 and V is TRBV5-1, with 7 nucleotides matching TRBD1. Near its end, the DNA agrees better with TRBJ2-7, so the J call may be wrong. The germline CDR1 and CDR2 sequences are SGHRS and YFSETQ. This CDR3 comprises 15 residues. The CDR3 loop is CASSYDDRVAYEQYF. The CDR3 bases are TGCGCCAGCAGCTATGATGACAGGGTAGCGTACGAGCAGTACTTC.

The chain uses TRBV28 and TRBJ2-5, with 10 bases matching TRBD1. Losses at the gene ends were 7 bases for V and 5 bases for J; bases not matched to a gene: 7. The CDR3 extends over 14 amino acids. Germline V gives CDR1 MDHEN, CDR2 SYDVKM. For the CDR3, the DNA is TGTGCCAGCAACCGTGACAGGGGGCGCGAGACCCAGTACTTC. It codes for CASNRDRGRETQYF. Looking up the rest from reference TRBV28 and TRBJ2-5 gives the full variable domain: DVKVTQSSRYLVKRTGEKVFLECVQDMDHENMFWYRQDPGLGLRLIYFSYDVKMKEKGDIPEGYSVSREKKERFSLILESASTNQTSMYLCASNRDRGRETQYFGPGTRLLVL.

This clonotype was counted only a few times. This chain links TRBV21-1 with TRBJ1-2; the D segment call TRBD1 is taken from the table without a DNA check. TRBV21-1 represents a pseudogene. The CDR3 spans 15 residues. DNA for the CDR3: TGTGCCAGCAGCAAAGCTCCGGGACAGGAACATGGCTACACCTTC. The encoded protein is CASSKAPGQEHGYTF.

This clonotype was detected ten times or more. The V call is TRBV5-1, the J call TRBJ2-2; TRBD2 is a possible D gene (7 bases). V was shortened by 0 bases and J by 4 bases, with 13 bases between the two germline ends. In germline, CDR1 is SGHRS, CDR2 YFSETQ. There are 16 residues in the CDR3. The DNA for the CDR3 is TGCGCCAGCAGCTTGGCGGGGGGCGCCGGCACCGGGGAGCTGTTTTTT. Translated, it gives CASSLAGGAGTGELFF.

The CDR3, as DNA: TGTGCCAGCAGCGTAGCCCCCAAGGGCAATGAGCAGTTCTTC. Amino acid sequence: CASSVAPKGNEQFF. The chain joins TRBV9 to TRBJ2-5; D is unresolved. Gene TRBJ2-1 matches the end of the DNA better, so the J call may be wrong. Germline-derived CDR1 and CDR2 are SGDLS and YYNGEE. The CDR3 has 14 residues.

V is TRBV6-2 or TRBV6-3 and J is TRBJ2-5; D possibly uses TRBD1 or TRBD2 (5 bases each). The J call may be in error: the DNA end matches TRBJ2-7 better. Germline CDR1 reads MNHEY; CDR2 reads SVGEGT. The CDR3 has 14 residues. In nucleotides, the CDR3 is TGTGCCAGCAGTTACAGAGGGGACGGTTACGAGCAGTACTTC. This gives the protein CASSYRGDGYEQYF.

The table lists this clonotype with a few counts. The CDR3 does not close with the conserved phenylalanine or tryptophan, likely indicating a read error. The chain recombines TRBV7-2 with TRBJ2-7, with 7 bases matching TRBD2. The J call may not be correct, given that the DNA end is closer to TRBJ2-1. This CDR3 is 16 amino acids long. Germline CDR1 SGHTA, CDR2 FQGNSA. CDR3 in amino acids: CASSLVGAGTYNEQFL. CDR3 nucleotides: TGTGCCAGCAGCTTAGTGGGAGCGGGGACCTACAATGAGCAGTTCCTC.

This clonotype was observed a single time. A much larger clone is a single base away; this may be a read error. The rearrangement uses TRBV4-1 and TRBJ2-5; 7 nucleotides align to TRBD1. There are 15 residues in the CDR3. The germline gives CDR1 MGHRA, CDR2 YSYEKL. The CDR3 region has the DNA TGCGCCAGCAGCCAGAGGACAGGCCGGCAAGGGACCCAGTACTTC. Protein product: CASSQRTGRQGTQYF.

The genes are TRBV28 and TRBJ2-1; 12 bases are shared with TRBD2. Germline V gives CDR1 MDHEN, CDR2 SYDVKM. The CDR3 totals 16 residues. V lost 5 bases, J lost 10 bases, and 12 bases stayed unmatched. Here the CDR3 reads CASSTLPSGRAQEQFF. The CDR3 DNA sequence: TGTGCCAGCAGTACGCTTCCTAGCGGGAGGGCCCAAGAGCAGTTCTTC.

This clonotype was counted only a few times. The rearrangement links TRBV6-1 to TRBJ1-5; 9 bases match TRBD1. CDR1 and CDR2 (germline): MNHNS, SASEGT. The CDR3 runs to 15 residues. J gave up 7 bases and V 7 bases, and 11 bases lay outside the gene matches. CDR3 residues: CASKKEDRGAQPQHF. CDR3 sequence (DNA): TGTGCCAGCAAAAAAGAGGACAGGGGAGCCCAGCCCCAGCATTTT.

The chain has TRBV6-5 and TRBJ2-3; 9 nucleotides match TRBD2. Germline lookup yields CDR1 MNHEY and CDR2 SVGAGI. This CDR3 region has 13 residues. Trimming took 6 bases from V and 7 from J; bases not matched to a gene: 5. The DNA of the CDR3 is TGTGCCAGCAGGGCGGGAGGGCTTCATACGCAGTATTTT. It specifies CASRAGGLHTQYF.

The rearrangement links TRBV6-4 to TRBJ2-7; 7 bases are a match to TRBD2. The germline V gene encodes CDR1 MRHNA and CDR2 SNTAGT. V shed 2 bases and J 6 bases; nucleotides not matched to a gene: 4. CDR3 length: 13 amino acids. The CDR3 region is CASSDGASGEQYF. CDR3 in DNA: TGTGCCAGCAGTGACGGGGCTAGCGGCGAGCAGTACTTC.

This sequence joins TRBV6-2 or TRBV6-3 and TRBJ2-5, with D perhaps assigned TRBD1 or TRBD2 (5 bases each). The CDR3 length is 14 residues. The V gene lost 2 bases and the J gene lost 4 bases, with 11 bases spanning the gap. CDR1 is MNHEY and CDR2 is SVGEGT in the germline V gene. CDR3 protein: CASSYVGARETQYF. CDR3 coding DNA: TGTGCCAGCAGTTACGTCGGGGCACGAGAGACCCAGTACTTC.